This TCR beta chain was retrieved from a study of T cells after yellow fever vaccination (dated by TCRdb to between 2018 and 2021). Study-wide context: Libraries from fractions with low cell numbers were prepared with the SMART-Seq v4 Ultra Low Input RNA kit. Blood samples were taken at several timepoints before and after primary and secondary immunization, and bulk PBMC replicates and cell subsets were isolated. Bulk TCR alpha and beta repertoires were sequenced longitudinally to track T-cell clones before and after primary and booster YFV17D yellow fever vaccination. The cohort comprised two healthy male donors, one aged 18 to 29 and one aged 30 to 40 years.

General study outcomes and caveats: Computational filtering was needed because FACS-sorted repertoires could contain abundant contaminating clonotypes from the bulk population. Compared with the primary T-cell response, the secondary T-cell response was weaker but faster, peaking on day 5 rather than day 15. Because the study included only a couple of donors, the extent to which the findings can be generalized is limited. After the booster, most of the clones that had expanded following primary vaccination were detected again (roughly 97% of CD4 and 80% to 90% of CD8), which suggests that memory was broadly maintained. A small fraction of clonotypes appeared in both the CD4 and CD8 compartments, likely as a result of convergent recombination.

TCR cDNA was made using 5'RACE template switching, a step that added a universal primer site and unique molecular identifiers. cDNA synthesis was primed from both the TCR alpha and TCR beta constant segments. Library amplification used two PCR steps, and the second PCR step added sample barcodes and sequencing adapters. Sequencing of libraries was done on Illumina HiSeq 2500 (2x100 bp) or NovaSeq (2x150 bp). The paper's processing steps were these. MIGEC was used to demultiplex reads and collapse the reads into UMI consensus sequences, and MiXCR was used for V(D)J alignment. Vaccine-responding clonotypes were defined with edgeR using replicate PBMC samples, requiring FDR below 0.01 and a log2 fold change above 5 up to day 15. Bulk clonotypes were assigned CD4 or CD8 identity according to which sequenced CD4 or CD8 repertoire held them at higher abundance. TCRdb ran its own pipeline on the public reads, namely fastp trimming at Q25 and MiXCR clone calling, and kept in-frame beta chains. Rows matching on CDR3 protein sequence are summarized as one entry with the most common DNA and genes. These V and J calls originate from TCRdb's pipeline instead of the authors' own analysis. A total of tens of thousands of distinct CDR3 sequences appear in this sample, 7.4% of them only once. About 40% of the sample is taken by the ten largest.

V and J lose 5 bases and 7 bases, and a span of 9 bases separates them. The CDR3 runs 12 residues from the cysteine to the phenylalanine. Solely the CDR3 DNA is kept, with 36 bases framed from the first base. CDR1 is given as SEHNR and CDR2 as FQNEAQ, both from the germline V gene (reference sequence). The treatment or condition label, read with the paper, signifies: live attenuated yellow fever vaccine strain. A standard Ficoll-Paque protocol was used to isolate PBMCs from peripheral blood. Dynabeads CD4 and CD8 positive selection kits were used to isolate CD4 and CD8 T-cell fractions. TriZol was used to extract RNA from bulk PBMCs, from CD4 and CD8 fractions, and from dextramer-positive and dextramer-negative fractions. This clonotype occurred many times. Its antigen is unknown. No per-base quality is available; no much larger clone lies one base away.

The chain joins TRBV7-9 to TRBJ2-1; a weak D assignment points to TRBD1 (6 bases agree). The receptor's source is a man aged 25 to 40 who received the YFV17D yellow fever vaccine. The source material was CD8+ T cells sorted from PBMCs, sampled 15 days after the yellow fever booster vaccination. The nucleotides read TGTGCCAGCAGCCAACAGGGAAATGAGCAGTTCTTC. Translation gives CASSQQGNEQFF.